The following is a T cell receptor beta chain sequence with its context. The antigen is unknown. These data come from a study of early T cells in non-severe SARS-CoV-2 infection. Study at large: Investigators sequenced bulk RNA drawn from unsorted whole blood, and chains remained unpaired.

Study-wide results and caveats: VDJdb matching, biased toward anti-spike CD8 responses, missed private and CD4 specificities.

Individual cDNA molecules were tagged with unique molecular identifiers, the study reported. TCRdb reanalysed the 5' RACE reads using MiXCR and keeps one entry per CDR3 protein. Among about 60,000 distinct CDR3 sequences listed, 8% to 10% were seen once. The germline V gene encodes CDR1 SNHLY and CDR2 FYNNEI. This CDR3 spans 13 amino acids. The V and J ends lost 4 bases and 7 bases respectively, with 12 bases between them. This receptor was taken from an adult who was a healthcare worker with PCR-confirmed SARS-CoV-2 infection or an uninfected control (not recorded which). Sequenced: whole blood. The chain combines TRBV2 with TRBJ2-3, with D unclear. Here the CDR3 DNA reads TGTGCCAGCAGTGGTGATAATTGGAATACGCAGTATTTT. Translated, it gives CASSGDNWNTQYF.